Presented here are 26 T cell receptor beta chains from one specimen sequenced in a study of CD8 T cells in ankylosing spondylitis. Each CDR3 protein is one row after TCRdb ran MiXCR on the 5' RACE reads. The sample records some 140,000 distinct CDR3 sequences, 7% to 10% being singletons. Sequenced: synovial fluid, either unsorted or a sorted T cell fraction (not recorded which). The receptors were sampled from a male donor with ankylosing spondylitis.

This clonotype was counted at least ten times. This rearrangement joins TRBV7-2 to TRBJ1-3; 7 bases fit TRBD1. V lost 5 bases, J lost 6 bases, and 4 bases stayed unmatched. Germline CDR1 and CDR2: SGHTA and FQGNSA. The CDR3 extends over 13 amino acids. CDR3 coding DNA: TGTGCCAGCAGCGCGGGACAGACAAACACCATATATTTT. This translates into CASSAGQTNTIYF.

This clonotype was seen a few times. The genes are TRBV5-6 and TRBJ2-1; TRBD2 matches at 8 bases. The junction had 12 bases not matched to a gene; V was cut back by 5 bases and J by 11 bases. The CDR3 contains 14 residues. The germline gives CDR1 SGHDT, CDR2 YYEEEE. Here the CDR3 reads CASRGLTGGRQQFF. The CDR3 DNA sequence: TGTGCCAGCAGGGGTCTTACGGGAGGGCGGCAGCAGTTCTTC.

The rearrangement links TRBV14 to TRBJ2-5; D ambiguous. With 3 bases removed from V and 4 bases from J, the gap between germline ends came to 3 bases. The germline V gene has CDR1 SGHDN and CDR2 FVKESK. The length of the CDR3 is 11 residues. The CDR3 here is CASSHSETQYF. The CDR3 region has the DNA TGTGCCAGCAGCCATTCAGAGACCCAGTACTTC.

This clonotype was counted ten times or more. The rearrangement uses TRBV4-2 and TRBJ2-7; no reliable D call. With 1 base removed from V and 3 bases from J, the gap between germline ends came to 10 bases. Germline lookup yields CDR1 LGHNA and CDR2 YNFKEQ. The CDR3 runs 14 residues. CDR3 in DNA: TGTGCCAGCAGCCAAGGCCCCACCGTCTACGAGCAGTACTTC. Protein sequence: CASSQGPTVYEQYF.

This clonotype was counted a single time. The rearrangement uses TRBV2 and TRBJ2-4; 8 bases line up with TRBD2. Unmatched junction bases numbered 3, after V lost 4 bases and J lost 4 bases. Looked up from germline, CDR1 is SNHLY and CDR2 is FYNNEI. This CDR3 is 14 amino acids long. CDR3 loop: CASSASGGKNIQYF. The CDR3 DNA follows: TGTGCCAGCAGTGCGTCGGGAGGGAAAAACATTCAGTACTTC.

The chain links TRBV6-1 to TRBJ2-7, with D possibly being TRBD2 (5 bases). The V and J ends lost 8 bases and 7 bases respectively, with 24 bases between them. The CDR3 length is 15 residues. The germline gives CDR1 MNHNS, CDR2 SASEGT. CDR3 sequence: CASQRRHTTQVEQYF. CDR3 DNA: TGTGCCAGCCAGAGGAGGCACACTACGCAGGTTGAGCAGTACTTC.

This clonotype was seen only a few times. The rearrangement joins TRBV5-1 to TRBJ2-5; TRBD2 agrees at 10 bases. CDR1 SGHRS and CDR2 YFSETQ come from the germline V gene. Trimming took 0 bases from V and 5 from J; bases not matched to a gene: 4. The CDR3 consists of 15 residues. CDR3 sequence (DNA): TGCGCCAGCAGCTTGGGAGCGGGAGGGCCGGAGACCCAGTACTTC. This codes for CASSLGAGGPETQYF.

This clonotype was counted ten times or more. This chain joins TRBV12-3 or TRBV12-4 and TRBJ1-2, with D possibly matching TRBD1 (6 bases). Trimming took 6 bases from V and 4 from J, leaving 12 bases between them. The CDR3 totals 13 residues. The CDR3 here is CASRGTMLYGYTF. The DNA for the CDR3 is TGTGCCAGCAGGGGGACAATGCTCTATGGCTACACCTTC.

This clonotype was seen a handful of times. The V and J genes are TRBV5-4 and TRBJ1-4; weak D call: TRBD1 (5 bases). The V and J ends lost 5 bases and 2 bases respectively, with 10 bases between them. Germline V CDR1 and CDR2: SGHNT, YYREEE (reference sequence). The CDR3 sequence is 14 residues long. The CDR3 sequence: CASRPGPTNEKLFF. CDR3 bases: TGTGCCAGCAGGCCAGGGCCTACTAATGAAAAACTGTTTTTT.

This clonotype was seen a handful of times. DNA of the CDR3: TGTGCCAGCAGTCCCCGGGGGGCCTACGAGCAGTACTTC. Translating gives CASSPRGAYEQYF. This chain uses TRBV6-1 with TRBJ2-7, with 7 bases matching TRBD2. The junction had 3 bases not matched to a gene; V was cut back by 5 bases and J by 2 bases. Germline V CDR1 and CDR2: MNHNS, SASEGT. This CDR3 comprises 13 residues.

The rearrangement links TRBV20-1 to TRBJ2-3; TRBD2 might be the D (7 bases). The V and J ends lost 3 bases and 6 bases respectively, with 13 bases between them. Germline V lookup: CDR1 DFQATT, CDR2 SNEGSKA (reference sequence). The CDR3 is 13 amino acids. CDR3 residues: CSARGLQGDTQYF. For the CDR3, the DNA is TGCAGTGCTAGGGGACTACAGGGTGATACGCAGTATTTT.

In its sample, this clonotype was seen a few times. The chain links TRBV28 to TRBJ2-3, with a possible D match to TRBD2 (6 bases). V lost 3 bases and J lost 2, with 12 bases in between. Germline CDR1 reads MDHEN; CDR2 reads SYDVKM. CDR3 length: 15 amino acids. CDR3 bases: TGTGCCAGCAGTTTTAGAGGGGACTCCACAGATACGCAGTATTTT. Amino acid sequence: CASSFRGDSTDTQYF. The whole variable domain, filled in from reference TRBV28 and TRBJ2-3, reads DVKVTQSSRYLVKRTGEKVFLECVQDMDHENMFWYRQDPGLGLRLIYFSYDVKMKEKGDIPEGYSVSREKKERFSLILESASTNQTSMYLCASSFRGDSTDTQYFGPGTRLTVL.

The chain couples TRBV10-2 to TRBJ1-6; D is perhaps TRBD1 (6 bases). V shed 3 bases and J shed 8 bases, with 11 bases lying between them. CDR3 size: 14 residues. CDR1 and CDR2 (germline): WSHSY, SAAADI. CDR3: CASSDGGFDSPLHF. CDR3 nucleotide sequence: TGCGCCAGCAGTGATGGGGGCTTCGATTCACCCCTCCACTTT.

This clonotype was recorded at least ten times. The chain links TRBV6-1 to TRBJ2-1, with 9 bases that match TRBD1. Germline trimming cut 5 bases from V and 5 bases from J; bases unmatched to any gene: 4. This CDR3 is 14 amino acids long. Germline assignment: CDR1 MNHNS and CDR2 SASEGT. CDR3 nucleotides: TGTGCCAGCAGTCGCGGGACAGGGAACAATGAGCAGTTCTTC. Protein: CASSRGTGNNEQFF.

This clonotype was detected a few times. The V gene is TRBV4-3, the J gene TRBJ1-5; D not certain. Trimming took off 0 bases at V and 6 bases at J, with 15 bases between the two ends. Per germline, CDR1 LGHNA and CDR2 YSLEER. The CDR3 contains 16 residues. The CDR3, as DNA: TGCGCCAGCAGCCAAGAGTACGAAGGGCACGGTCAGCCCCAGCATTTT. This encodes CASSQEYEGHGQPQHF.

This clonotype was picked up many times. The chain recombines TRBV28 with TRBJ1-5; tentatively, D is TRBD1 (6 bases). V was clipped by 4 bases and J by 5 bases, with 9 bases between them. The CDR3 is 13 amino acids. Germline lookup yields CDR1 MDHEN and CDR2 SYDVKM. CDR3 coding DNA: TGTGCCAGCAGTTCAGGGGTTGATCAGCCCCAGCATTTT. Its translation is CASSSGVDQPQHF.

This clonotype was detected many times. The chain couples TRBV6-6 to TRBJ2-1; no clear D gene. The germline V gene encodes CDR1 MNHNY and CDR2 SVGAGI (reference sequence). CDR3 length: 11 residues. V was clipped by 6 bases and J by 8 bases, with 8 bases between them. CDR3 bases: TGTGCCAGCAGCCCCCGGGATGAGCAGTTCTTC. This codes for CASSPRDEQFF.

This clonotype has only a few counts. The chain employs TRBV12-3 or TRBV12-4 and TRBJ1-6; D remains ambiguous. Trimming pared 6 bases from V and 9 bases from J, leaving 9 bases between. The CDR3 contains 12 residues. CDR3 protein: CASSFSGSPLHF. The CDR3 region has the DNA TGTGCCAGCAGCTTCTCCGGTTCACCCCTCCACTTT.

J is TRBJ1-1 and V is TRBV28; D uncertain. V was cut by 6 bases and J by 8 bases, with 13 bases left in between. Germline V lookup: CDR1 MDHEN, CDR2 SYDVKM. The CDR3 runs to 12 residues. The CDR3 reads CASSNLVKEAFF. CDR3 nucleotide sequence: TGTGCCAGCAGCAATCTCGTTAAAGAAGCTTTCTTT.

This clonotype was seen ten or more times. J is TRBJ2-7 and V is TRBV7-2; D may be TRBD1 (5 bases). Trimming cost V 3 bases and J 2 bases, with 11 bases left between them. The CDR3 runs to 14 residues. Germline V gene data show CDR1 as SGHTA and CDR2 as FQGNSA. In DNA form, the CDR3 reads TGTGCCAGCAGCTTGACAGCCGTGGCCTACGAGCAGTACTTC. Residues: CASSLTAVAYEQYF.

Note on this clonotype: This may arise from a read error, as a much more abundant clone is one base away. In DNA, the CDR3 is TGCAGTGCCCGCCCGGACTGGAACTACGAGCTGTACTTC. This sequence encodes CSARPDWNYELYF. J is TRBJ2-7 and V is TRBV20-1, with TRBD2 as a possible D gene (5 bases). CDR3 length: 13 amino acids. In germline, CDR1 is DFQATT, CDR2 SNEGSKA (reference sequence).

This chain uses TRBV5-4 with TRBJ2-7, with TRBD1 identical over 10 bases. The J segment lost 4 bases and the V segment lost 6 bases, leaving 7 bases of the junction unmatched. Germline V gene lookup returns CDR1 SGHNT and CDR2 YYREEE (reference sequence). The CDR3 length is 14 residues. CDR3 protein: CASTRQGASYEQYF. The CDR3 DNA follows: TGTGCCAGCACCAGACAGGGGGCCTCATACGAGCAGTACTTC.

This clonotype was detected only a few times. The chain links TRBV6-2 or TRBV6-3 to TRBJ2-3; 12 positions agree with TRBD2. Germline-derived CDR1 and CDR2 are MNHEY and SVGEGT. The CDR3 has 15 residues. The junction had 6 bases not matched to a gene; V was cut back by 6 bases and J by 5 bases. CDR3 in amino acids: CASRPQLAGGDTQYF. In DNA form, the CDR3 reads TGTGCCAGCAGACCTCAACTAGCGGGAGGAGATACGCAGTATTTT.

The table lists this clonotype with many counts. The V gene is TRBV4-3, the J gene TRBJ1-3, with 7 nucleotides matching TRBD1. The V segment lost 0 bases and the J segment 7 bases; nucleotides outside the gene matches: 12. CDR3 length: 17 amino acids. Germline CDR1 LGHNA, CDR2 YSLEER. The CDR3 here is CASSQDSPRQGGNTIYF. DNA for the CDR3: TGCGCCAGCAGCCAAGATTCCCCTAGACAGGGTGGCAACACCATATATTTT.

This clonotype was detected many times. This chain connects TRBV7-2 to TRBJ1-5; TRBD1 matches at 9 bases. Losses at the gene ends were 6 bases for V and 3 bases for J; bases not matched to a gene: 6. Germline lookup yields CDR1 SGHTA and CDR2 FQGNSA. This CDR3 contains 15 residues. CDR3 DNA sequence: TGTGCCAGCAGTCTTGGGACAGGGTACAATCAGCCCCAGCATTTT. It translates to CASSLGTGYNQPQHF.

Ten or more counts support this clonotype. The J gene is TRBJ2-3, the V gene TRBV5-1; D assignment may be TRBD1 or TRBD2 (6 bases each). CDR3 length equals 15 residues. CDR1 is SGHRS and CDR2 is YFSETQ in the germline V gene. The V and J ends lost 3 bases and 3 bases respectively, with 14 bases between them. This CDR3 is CASSSVEGGTDTQYF. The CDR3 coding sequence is TGCGCCAGCAGCTCGGTCGAGGGGGGTACAGATACGCAGTATTTT.